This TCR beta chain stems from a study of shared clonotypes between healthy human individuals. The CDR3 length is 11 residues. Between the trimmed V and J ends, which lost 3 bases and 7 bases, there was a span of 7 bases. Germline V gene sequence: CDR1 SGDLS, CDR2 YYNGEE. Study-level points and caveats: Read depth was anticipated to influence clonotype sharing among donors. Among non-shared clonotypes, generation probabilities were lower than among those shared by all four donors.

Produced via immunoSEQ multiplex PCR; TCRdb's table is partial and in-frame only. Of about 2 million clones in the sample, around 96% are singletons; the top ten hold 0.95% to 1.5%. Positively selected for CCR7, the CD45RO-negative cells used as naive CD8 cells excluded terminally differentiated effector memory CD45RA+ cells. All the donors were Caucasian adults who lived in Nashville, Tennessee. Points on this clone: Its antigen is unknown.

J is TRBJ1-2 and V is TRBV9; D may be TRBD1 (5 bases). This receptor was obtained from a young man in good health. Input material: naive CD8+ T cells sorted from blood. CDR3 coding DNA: TGTGCCAGCAGCGCCGACAGTGGCTACACCTTC. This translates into CASSADSGYTF.